This T cell receptor (beta chain) was captured by sequencing in a study of blood T cell repertoires in COVID-19. Across the whole study: Sites across the United States, Italy and Spain contributed samples from acute and convalescent COVID-19. From T cells, B-cell-depleted T cells, or PBMCs came the material, which was cDNA or gDNA.

Authors' processing steps: Estimates of nucleated cell counts were drawn from the amplification of reference gene primers. Here immunoSEQ multiplex PCR was the method, and the copy in TCRdb shows in-frame clones only, minus some. The V and J calls and clone size are taken from that table; D and trimming were inferred from the DNA. Of hundreds of thousands of clones in the sample, around 91% are singletons; the top ten hold around 3.5%. Sequencing was done on a sample of peripheral blood. The receptor comes from a woman aged 18-30 years who had recovered from COVID-19.

The CDR3 DNA reads as TGTGCCACCAGCAGGTCCGGGACTTCTTACAATGAGCAGTTCTTC. Protein: CATSRSGTSYNEQFF. This chain uses TRBV15 with TRBJ2-1, with a weak D call TRBD2 (6 bases). The length of the CDR3 is 15 residues. Germline CDR1 and CDR2: LNHNV and YYDKDF (reference sequence). Trimming took off 3 bases at V and 4 bases at J, with 13 bases between the two ends.